The text below deals with one T cell receptor (beta chain). What it binds is not known. Repertoires were generated with immunoSEQ multiplex PCR, while TCRdb's copy carries only in-frame clones and drops some. The sample includes roughly 150,000 clones, 85% to 95% seen only once; the top ten take 1.5%. Trimming left V 0 bases short and J 4 bases short, with 13 bases between. CDR3 length: 16 residues. The germline CDR1 and CDR2 sequences are SEHNR and FQNEAQ (reference sequence). This sample stems from a study of T cell responses to AZD1222 COVID-19 vaccine. Study-wide results and caveats: The study reported that nearly half of spike-specific TCRs target unmutated variant regions. Spike-specific TCR depth and breadth grew after two AZD1222 doses.

This rearrangement joins TRBV7-9 to TRBJ1-3, with D possibly matching TRBD1 (6 bases). This receptor was identified in an adult who received the AZD1222 COVID-19 vaccine. The sample consisted of peripheral blood, taken 28 days after the second AZD1222 dose. Written as DNA, the CDR3 is TGTGCCAGCAGCTTAGCGCAGCCAGGGGACGGAAACACCATATATTTT. This sequence encodes CASSLAQPGDGNTIYF.